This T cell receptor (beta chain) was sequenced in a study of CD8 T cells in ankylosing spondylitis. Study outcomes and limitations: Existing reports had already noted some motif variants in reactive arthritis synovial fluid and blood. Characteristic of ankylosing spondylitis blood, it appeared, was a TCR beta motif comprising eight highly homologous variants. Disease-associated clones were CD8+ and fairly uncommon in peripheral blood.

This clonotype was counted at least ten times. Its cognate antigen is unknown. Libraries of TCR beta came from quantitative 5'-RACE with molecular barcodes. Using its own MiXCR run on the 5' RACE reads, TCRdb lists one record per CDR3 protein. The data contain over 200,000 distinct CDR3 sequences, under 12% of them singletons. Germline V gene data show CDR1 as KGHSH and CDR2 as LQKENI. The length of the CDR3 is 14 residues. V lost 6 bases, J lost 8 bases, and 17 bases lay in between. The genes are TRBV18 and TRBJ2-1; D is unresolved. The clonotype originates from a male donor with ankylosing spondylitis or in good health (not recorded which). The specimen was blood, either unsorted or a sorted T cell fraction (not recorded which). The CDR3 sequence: CASSLTPDLYEQFF. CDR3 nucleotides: TGTGCCAGCTCCCTTACCCCCGACTTGTATGAGCAGTTCTTC.